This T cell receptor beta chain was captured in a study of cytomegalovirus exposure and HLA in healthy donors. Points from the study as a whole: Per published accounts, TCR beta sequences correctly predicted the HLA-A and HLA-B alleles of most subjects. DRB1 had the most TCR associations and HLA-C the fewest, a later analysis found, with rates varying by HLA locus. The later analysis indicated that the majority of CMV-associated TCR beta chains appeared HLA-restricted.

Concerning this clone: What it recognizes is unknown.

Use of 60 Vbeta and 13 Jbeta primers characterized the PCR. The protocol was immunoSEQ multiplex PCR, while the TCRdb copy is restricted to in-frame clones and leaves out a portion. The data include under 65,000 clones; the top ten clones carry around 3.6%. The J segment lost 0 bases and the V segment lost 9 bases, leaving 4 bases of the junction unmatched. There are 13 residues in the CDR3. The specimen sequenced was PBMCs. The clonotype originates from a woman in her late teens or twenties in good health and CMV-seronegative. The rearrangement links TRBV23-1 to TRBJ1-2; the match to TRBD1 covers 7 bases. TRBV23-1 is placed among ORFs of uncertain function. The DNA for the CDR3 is TGCGCCAGGGGACAGACTACTAACTATGGCTACACCTTC. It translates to CARGQTTNYGYTF.